Shown below are 31 T cell receptor beta chains from a single sample sequenced in a study of response to subunit inactivated influenza vaccine. TCRdb re-called the RT-PCR reads through MiXCR, storing one row per CDR3 protein. This sample has about half a million distinct CDR3 sequences, with roughly 25% found just once. The sample here was CD4+ T cells sorted from PBMCs, taken 5 to 6 days after vaccination. Receptors originate from a man aged 50-59 years who received an inactivated influenza vaccine.

This clonotype turned up a few times. This chain uses TRBV12-3 or TRBV12-4 with TRBJ2-1, with D tentatively TRBD1 (5 bases). V gave up 1 base and J gave up 10 bases, with 5 bases separating them. The CDR3 contains 11 residues. CDR3 in DNA: TGTGCCAGCAGTTTAGGGACAGAGCAGTTCTTC. Amino acids: CASSLGTEQFF.

This clonotype appeared a few times. The J gene is TRBJ2-7, the V gene TRBV7-2, with D possibly TRBD1 on 6 matching bases. The V gene lost 5 bases and the J gene lost 4 bases, with 15 bases spanning the gap. CDR1 is SGHTA and CDR2 is FQGNSA in the germline V gene. This CDR3 contains 14 residues. CDR3 bases: TGTGCCAGCAGCCCCACAGGGCCGCTATACGAGCAGTACTTC. It specifies CASSPTGPLYEQYF. Combining the CDR3 with reference TRBV7-2 and TRBJ2-7 gives the whole variable domain GAGVSQSPSNKVTEKGKDVELRCDPISGHTALYWYRQSLGQGLEFLIYFQGNSAPDKSGLPSDRFSAERTGGSVSTLTIQRTQQEDSAVYLCASSPTGPLYEQYFGPGTRLTVT.

This clonotype was found once. The chain recombines TRBV6-1 with TRBJ2-6; no clear D. The length of the CDR3 is 16 residues. Trimming left V 8 bases short and J 4 bases short, with 18 bases between. Germline lookup yields CDR1 MNHNS and CDR2 SASEGT. The CDR3 coding sequence is TGTGCCAGCTCTAAGGAAAGCAATTTGGGGGCCAACGTCCTGACTTTC. Its protein is CASSKESNLGANVLTF.

The chain has TRBV3-1 and TRBJ2-5; D uncertain. V was cut by 0 bases and J by 1 base, with 15 bases left in between. Germline V gene data show CDR1 as LGHDT and CDR2 as YNNKEL (reference sequence). CDR3 length: 17 residues. CDR3 coding DNA: TGTGCCAGCAGCCAAGAGCCTTCTGGGGTCGGCCAAGAGACCCAGTACTTC. As protein: CASSQEPSGVGQETQYF.

At least ten counts were recorded for this clonotype. The chain links TRBV28 to TRBJ1-1, with 9 bases lining up with TRBD1. The V gene end was trimmed by 5 bases and the J gene end by 3 bases; junction bases not matched to a gene: 7. The germline gives CDR1 MDHEN, CDR2 SYDVKM. The CDR3 spans 15 residues. The chain's CDR3 is CASSLGTGRYTEAFF. CDR3 nucleotides: TGTGCCAGCAGTCTAGGGACAGGGAGGTACACTGAAGCTTTCTTT. Variable domain in full (rest from reference TRBV28 and TRBJ1-1): DVKVTQSSRYLVKRTGEKVFLECVQDMDHENMFWYRQDPGLGLRLIYFSYDVKMKEKGDIPEGYSVSREKKERFSLILESASTNQTSMYLCASSLGTGRYTEAFFGQGTRLTVV.

The table lists this clonotype with a few counts. J is TRBJ2-1 and V is TRBV3-1; D possibly corresponds to TRBD2 (6 bases). This CDR3 is built from 16 residues. Germline loops: CDR1 LGHDT, CDR2 YNNKEL (reference sequence). V was cut by 6 bases and J by 5 bases, with 20 bases left in between. Here the CDR3 reads CASRRRRLASDNEQFF. For the CDR3, the DNA is TGTGCCAGCAGACGGAGGAGGCTAGCGTCCGACAATGAGCAGTTCTTC.

The rearrangement links TRBV7-2 to TRBJ2-3; D gene ambiguous. Deletions cut 3 bases from V and 6 bases from J, with 13 bases between. The CDR3 totals 14 residues. Germline CDR1 is SGHTA and CDR2 is FQGNSA. CDR3 nucleotide sequence: TGTGCCAGCAGCTTCACCACGACAACCGATACGCAGTATTTT. Translated: CASSFTTTTDTQYF.

J is TRBJ1-1 and V is TRBV4-1; the D gene is possibly TRBD1 (5 bases). The germline V gene encodes CDR1 MGHRA and CDR2 YSYEKL. Deletions cut 0 bases from V and 0 bases from J, with 8 bases between. CDR3 length: 15 amino acids. Here the CDR3 reads CASSQERGMNTEAFF. CDR3 DNA sequence: TGCGCCAGCAGCCAAGAACGGGGGATGAACACTGAAGCTTTCTTT.

At least ten counts were recorded for this clonotype. The chain employs TRBV7-9 and TRBJ2-3, with no clear D. This CDR3 comprises 11 residues. V was shortened by 5 bases and J by 6 bases, with 6 bases between the two germline ends. Germline CDR1 is SEHNR and CDR2 is FQNEAQ (reference sequence). CDR3 loop: CASSQSDTQYF. The CDR3 nucleotides are TGTGCCAGCAGCCAGTCGGATACGCAGTATTTT.

The gene calls are TRBV29-1 and TRBJ1-2; possibly TRBD1 for D (5 bases). The CDR3 is made up of 13 amino acids. CDR1 is SQVTM, CDR2 ANQGSEA, per germline. Between the trimmed V and J ends, which lost 2 bases and 3 bases, there was a span of 10 bases. The CDR3 loop is CSVEQGQDYGYTF. The CDR3 coding sequence is TGCAGCGTTGAACAGGGCCAGGACTATGGCTACACCTTC.

This clonotype was seen only a few times. The chain combines TRBV2 with TRBJ2-6, with unresolved D. V lost 4 bases to trimming and J lost 4 bases, with 8 bases between them. The CDR3 sequence is 14 residues long. Germline V gene data show CDR1 as SNHLY and CDR2 as FYNNEI. This chain's CDR3 is CASSAGTGANVLTF. As DNA, the CDR3 is TGTGCCAGCAGTGCTGGCACCGGGGCCAACGTCCTGACTTTC.

The chain joins TRBV6-5 to TRBJ2-5, with D possibly TRBD2 on 5 matching bases. Germline V CDR1 and CDR2: MNHEY, SVGAGI. This CDR3 is 14 amino acids long. Trimming removed 1 base at V and 3 bases at J, with 9 bases between. The CDR3 protein is CASSYWGDEETQYF. The CDR3 DNA reads as TGTGCCAGCAGTTACTGGGGAGACGAAGAGACCCAGTACTTC.

This clonotype was counted between two and nine times. This chain joins TRBV20-1 and TRBJ2-1, with 8 nucleotides matching TRBD2. Trimming removed 0 bases from V and 6 bases from J; junction bases left unmatched: 10. Per the germline V gene, CDR1 is DFQATT and CDR2 is SNEGSKA (reference sequence). CDR3 length: 16 amino acids. The CDR3 spells CSARDHSPGGGNEQFF. In nucleotides, the CDR3 is TGCAGTGCTAGAGATCATTCCCCCGGGGGGGGCAATGAGCAGTTCTTC.

On this clonotype: Compared with germline, one end of the junction differs, possibly owing to a read error. The chain joins TRBV4-2 to TRBJ2-3; D call uncertain. The germline CDR1 and CDR2 sequences are LGHNA and YNFKEQ. The CDR3 contains 15 residues. CDR3 sequence (DNA): TGTGCCAGCAGCCAAGAGGGTCGCTTCACAGATGCGCAGTATTTT. Amino acids: CASSQEGRFTDAQYF.

With regard to this clonotype: One junction end disagrees with the germline gene, perhaps due to a read error. The J gene is TRBJ2-3, the V gene TRBV3-1, with 7 nucleotides matching TRBD1. Germline V lookup: CDR1 LGHDT, CDR2 YNNKEL (reference sequence). The CDR3 contains 15 residues. The CDR3 coding sequence is TGTGCCAGCAGCAAAGACAGGGTAGGGACAGATACGCAGTATTTT. Its translation: CASSKDRVGTDTQYF.

Here the CDR3 reads CASSLRGRNYGYTF. The CDR3 DNA reads TGTGCCAGCAGCTTAAGAGGGAGAAATTATGGCTACACCTTC. The chain joins TRBV11-2 to TRBJ1-2, with D hard to call. Germline V CDR1 and CDR2: SGHAT, FQNNGV. The V end lost 2 bases, the J end lost 5 bases, and 12 bases lay between the germline ends. The CDR3 loop spans 14 amino acids.

In this sample, this clonotype turned up many times. This chain links TRBV12-3 or TRBV12-4 with TRBJ1-5; D perhaps matches TRBD1 (5 bases). Trimming removed 6 bases from V and 0 bases from J, with 9 bases in between. This CDR3 is 14 amino acids long. CDR3 nucleotide sequence: TGTGCCAGCAGCTTGGGGCATAGCAATCAGCCCCAGCATTTT. The encoded protein is CASSLGHSNQPQHF.

This clonotype was observed a few times. The rearrangement links TRBV6-2 or TRBV6-3 to TRBJ2-2; D call uncertain. With 7 bases removed from V and 1 base from J, the gap between germline ends came to 16 bases. CDR3 length equals 16 residues. Germline V gives CDR1 MNHEY, CDR2 SVGEGT. This CDR3 is CASTPRVTWNTGELFF. In nucleotides, the CDR3 is TGTGCCAGCACCCCACGGGTCACCTGGAACACCGGGGAGCTGTTTTTT.

V usage is TRBV7-2 and J usage is TRBJ2-3, with no clear D. The V gene lost 3 bases and the J gene lost 1 base, with 11 bases spanning the gap. Germline CDR1 SGHTA, CDR2 FQGNSA. The CDR3 spans 15 residues. The CDR3 sequence is CASSLSSSGTDTQYF. The CDR3 DNA sequence: TGTGCCAGCAGCTTGTCTAGTTCTGGCACAGATACGCAGTATTTT.

The genes are TRBV10-3 and TRBJ2-1; D is possibly TRBD1 (6 bases). CDR1 is ENHRY, CDR2 SYGVKD, per germline. This CDR3 has 15 residues. Trimming shortened V by 0 bases and J by 8 bases, and 14 bases separated the two germline ends. CDR3 in amino acids: CAISESGAGFDEQFF. The DNA for the CDR3 is TGTGCCATCAGTGAGTCGGGGGCTGGGTTCGATGAGCAGTTCTTC.

In this sample, this clonotype turned up many times. The rearrangement joins TRBV5-1 to TRBJ2-1; weak D call: TRBD2 (6 bases). This CDR3 has 14 residues. CDR1 SGHRS and CDR2 YFSETQ come from the germline V gene. Trimming cost V 7 bases and J 1 base, with 12 bases left between them. CDR3 sequence: CASARLASYNEQFF. The CDR3 bases are TGCGCCAGCGCGCGCCTAGCGTCCTACAATGAGCAGTTCTTC.

V and J are TRBV15 and TRBJ2-7; D not resolved. Trimming took off 5 bases at V and 2 bases at J, with 16 bases between the two ends. The CDR3 runs 15 residues. The V gene's germline CDR1 is LNHNV and CDR2 YYDKDF (reference sequence). The CDR3 DNA follows: TGTGCCACCAGCGCCAGCCTCTTGGGTCCCTACGAGCAGTACTTC. This gives the protein CATSASLLGPYEQYF.

A few counts support this clonotype. The chain uses TRBV12-3 or TRBV12-4 and TRBJ1-4; 9 bases are shared with TRBD1. CDR3 size: 15 residues. Losses at the gene ends were 7 bases for V and 7 bases for J; bases not matched to a gene: 10. The CDR3, as DNA: TGTGCCAGCAAATATACAGGGGGCGCCTTTGAAAAACTGTTTTTT. This translates into CASKYTGGAFEKLFF.

The chain recombines TRBV5-6 with TRBJ2-5; D gene unclear. The V gene's germline CDR1 is SGHDT and CDR2 YYEEEE. CDR3 length equals 18 residues. V dropped 1 base and J dropped 1 base, with 20 bases sitting between them. The CDR3 reads CASSLRIFAEPSQETQYF. DNA of the CDR3: TGTGCCAGCAGCTTGCGGATATTCGCAGAGCCATCCCAAGAGACCCAGTACTTC.

This clonotype was detected many times. The chain uses TRBV6-5 and TRBJ1-2, with D possibly being TRBD1 (5 bases). The germline V gene has CDR1 MNHEY and CDR2 SVGAGI. This CDR3 region has 15 residues. Trimming stripped 3 bases from V and 4 bases from J, with 15 bases between. The CDR3 here is CASSYTPPGSYGYTF. The CDR3 DNA reads TGTGCCAGCAGTTATACCCCTCCAGGGAGCTATGGCTACACCTTC.

The chain uses TRBV20-1 and TRBJ2-5, with D possibly TRBD2 on 6 matching bases. The CDR3 is 12 amino acids. Germline V gene data show CDR1 as DFQATT and CDR2 as SNEGSKA (reference sequence). This CDR3 is CSELARGETQYF. The CDR3, as DNA: TGCAGCGAACTAGCTCGCGGGGAGACCCAGTACTTC.

The table lists this clonotype with a few counts. The chain is built from TRBV12-3 or TRBV12-4 and TRBJ1-4; D gene ambiguous. CDR3 length: 14 residues. V was clipped by 6 bases and J by 5 bases, with 13 bases between them. CDR3 nucleotides: TGTGCCAGCAGACGAGGTGGGAAGAATGAAAAACTGTTTTTT. Translated, it gives CASRRGGKNEKLFF.

This clonotype turned up a few times. This chain joins TRBV7-2 and TRBJ1-6, with a tentative D call TRBD1 (6 bases). The V and J ends lost 0 bases and 9 bases respectively, with 9 bases between them. The CDR3 runs 14 residues. The germline CDR1 and CDR2 sequences are SGHTA and FQGNSA. CDR3 protein: CASSLAQGSSPLHF. In DNA form, the CDR3 reads TGTGCCAGCAGCTTAGCACAGGGAAGTTCACCCCTCCACTTT. Together with reference TRBV7-2 and TRBJ1-6, the CDR3 gives the full variable domain: GAGVSQSPSNKVTEKGKDVELRCDPISGHTALYWYRQSLGQGLEFLIYFQGNSAPDKSGLPSDRFSAERTGGSVSTLTIQRTQQEDSAVYLCASSLAQGSSPLHFGNGTRLTVT.

V usage is TRBV20-1 and J usage is TRBJ1-1; TRBD1 aligns across 10 bases. This CDR3 spans 14 amino acids. The ends lost 5 bases at V and 3 bases at J; junction bases unmatched: 6. Per the germline V gene, CDR1 is DFQATT and CDR2 is SNEGSKA (reference sequence). In DNA, the CDR3 is TGCAGTGCTTCGAAAGGACAGGGGGACACTGAAGCTTTCTTT. Translation gives CSASKGQGDTEAFF.

CDR3 amino acids: CSARVSPETQYF. The CDR3 bases are TGCAGTGCTAGGGTTTCCCCAGAGACCCAGTACTTC. The J gene is TRBJ2-5, the V gene TRBV20-1, with D unclear. The germline CDR1 and CDR2 sequences are DFQATT and SNEGSKA (reference sequence). V was cut by 3 bases and J by 4 bases, with 9 bases left in between. This CDR3 spans 12 amino acids.

The V and J genes are TRBV7-9 and TRBJ2-3, with 8 nucleotides matching TRBD2. The V and J ends lost 5 bases and 2 bases, in that order; junction bases with no gene match: 6. Per the germline V gene, CDR1 is SEHNR and CDR2 is FQNEAQ (reference sequence). This CDR3 region has 15 residues. The CDR3 DNA sequence: TGTGCCAGCAGCCCTCGACTAGCGTACACAGATACGCAGTATTTT. Protein: CASSPRLAYTDTQYF.